What follows is one T cell receptor beta chain and its context. Other nucleotide sequences from this sample produce the same CDR3. CD45RO negativity and positive selection for CCR7 defined naive CD8 cells, a population that excluded terminally differentiated effector memory CD45RA+ cells. Assay used: immunoSEQ multiplex PCR; TCRdb lists only in-frame clones, some missing. Here the sample spans roughly 1,800,000 clones, over 85% being singletons. This sample is drawn from a study of shared clonotypes between healthy human individuals. The source is a young man in good health. Sequencing used naive CD8+ T cells sorted from blood.

The CDR3 nucleotides read TGTGCCAGCAGCCCGGGGACAGGATACGAGCAGTACTTC. This sequence encodes CASSPGTGYEQYF. The chain carries TRBV9 and TRBJ2-7, with 8 bases aligning to TRBD1. Per germline, CDR1 SGDLS and CDR2 YYNGEE. Losses at the gene ends were 4 bases for V and 4 bases for J; bases not matched to a gene: 4. This CDR3 contains 13 residues.